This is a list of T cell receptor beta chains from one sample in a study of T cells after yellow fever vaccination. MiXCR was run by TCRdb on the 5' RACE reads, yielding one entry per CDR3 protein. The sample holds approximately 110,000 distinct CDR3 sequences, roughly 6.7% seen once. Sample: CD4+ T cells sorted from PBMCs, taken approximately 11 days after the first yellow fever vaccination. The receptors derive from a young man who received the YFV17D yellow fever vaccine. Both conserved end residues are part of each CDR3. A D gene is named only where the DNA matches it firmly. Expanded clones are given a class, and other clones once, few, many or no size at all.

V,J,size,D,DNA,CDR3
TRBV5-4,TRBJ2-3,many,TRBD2,TGTGCCAGCGGACGGGGGGGCCCAGTAACAGATACGCAGTATTTT,CASGRGGPVTDTQYF
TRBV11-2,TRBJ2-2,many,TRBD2,TGTGCCAGCAGCTTACGACTAGCGGGGGCCTTGGACACCGGGGAGCTGTTTTTT,CASSLRLAGALDTGELFF
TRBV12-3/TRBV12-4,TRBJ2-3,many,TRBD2,TGTGCCAGCAGTTCTTTTGACCCTTGGGGGGGGACTCAAGATACGCAGTATTTT,CASSSFDPWGGTQDTQYF
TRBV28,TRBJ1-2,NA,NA,TGTGCCAGCAGTTTACCCGGTCCGACCCGCTATGGCTACACCTTC,CASSLPGPTRYGYTF
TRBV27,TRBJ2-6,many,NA,TGTGCCAGCAGTTCCACACGTCAGGGGTCCTCTGGGGCCAACGTCCTGACTTTC,CASSSTRQGSSGANVLTF
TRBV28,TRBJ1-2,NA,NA,TGTGCCAGCAGTTTACCTCAGGGTAACTACACCTTC,CASSLPQGNYTF
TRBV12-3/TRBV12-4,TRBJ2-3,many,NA,TGTGCCAGCAGCCCTGGGGTACCAGATACGCAGTATTTT,CASSPGVPDTQYF
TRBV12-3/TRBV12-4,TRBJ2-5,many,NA,TGTGCCAGCAGCCCTACCATGGTCGCGTTCGGAGAGACCCAGTACTTC,CASSPTMVAFGETQYF
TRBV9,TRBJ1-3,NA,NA,TGTGCCAGCAGCGTAGATGGCAGCAGCGCTGGAAACACCATATATTTT,CASSVDGSSAGNTIYF
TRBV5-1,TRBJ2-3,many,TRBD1,TGCGCCAGCAGCTTCGACAGGGGAAGGTTCCCAGATACGCAGTATTTT,CASSFDRGRFPDTQYF
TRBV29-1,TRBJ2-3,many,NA,TGCAGCGTTGTGGCACGGGTGGGAGATACGCAGTATTTT,CSVVARVGDTQYF
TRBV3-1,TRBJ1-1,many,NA,TGTGCCAGCAGCCCGCTGTTGTACACTGAAGCTTTCTTT,CASSPLLYTEAFF
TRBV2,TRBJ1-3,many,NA,TGTGCCAGCAGGCGCCGACAGTTCTCTGGAAACACCATATATTTT,CASRRRQFSGNTIYF
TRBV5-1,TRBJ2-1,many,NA,TGCGCCAGCAGCTTGGACGGGAGCTCCTACAATGAGCAGTTCTTC,CASSLDGSSYNEQFF
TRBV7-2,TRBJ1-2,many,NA,TGTGCCAGCAGCCCCTCGGGAGCCCGCTACTATGGCTACACCTTC,CASSPSGARYYGYTF
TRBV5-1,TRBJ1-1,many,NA,TGCGCCAGCAGCCTTGGAGGAAGAACTGAAGCTTTCTTT,CASSLGGRTEAFF
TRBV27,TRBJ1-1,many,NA,TGTGCCAGCACCACCCAGGGTACCGGGAACACTGAAGCTTTCTTT,CASTTQGTGNTEAFF
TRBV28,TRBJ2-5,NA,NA,TGTGCCAGCAGTTTAGCGTGGAGAGCCCAGTACTTC,CASSLAWRAQYF
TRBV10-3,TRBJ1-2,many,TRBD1,TGTGCCATCAGGGGACAGGGAGAGGACTATGGCTACACCTTC,CAIRGQGEDYGYTF
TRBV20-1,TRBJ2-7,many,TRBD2,TGCAGTGCTAGAGTGTTCGAAGTAGCGGGGGCCTACGAGCAGTACTTC,CSARVFEVAGAYEQYF
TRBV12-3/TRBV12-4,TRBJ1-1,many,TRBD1,TGTGCCAGCAGTTTCCACAGGGGTAAGGAAGCTTTCTTT,CASSFHRGKEAFF
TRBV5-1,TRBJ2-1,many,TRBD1,TGCGCCAGCAGGGGGGACAGTTTTAACAATGAGCAGTTCTTC,CASRGDSFNNEQFF
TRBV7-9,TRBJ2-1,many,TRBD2,TGTGCCAGCAGCTCCCCGGGTAGCGGGGGGGCCCCCTACAATGAGCAGTTCTTC,CASSSPGSGGAPYNEQFF
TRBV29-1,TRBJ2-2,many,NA,TGCAGCGTTGAGGGGGTATACACCGGGGAGCTGTTTTTT,CSVEGVYTGELFF
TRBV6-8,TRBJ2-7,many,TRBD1,TGTGCCAGCAGTAACGGGACAGCCCCCTCCTACGAGCAGTACTTC,CASSNGTAPSYEQYF
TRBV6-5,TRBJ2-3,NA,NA,TGTGCCAGCAGTTACCGTGCCAGCTCTAGCACAGATACGCAGTATTTT,CASSYRASSSTDTQYF
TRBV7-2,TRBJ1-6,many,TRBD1,TGTGCCAGCAGCTCACAGGGGCCCAATTCACCCCTCCACTTT,CASSSQGPNSPLHF
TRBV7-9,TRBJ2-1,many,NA,TGTGCCAGCAGCTTAGGGGCAGGGTCTAATGAGCAGTTCTTC,CASSLGAGSNEQFF
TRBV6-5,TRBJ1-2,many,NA,TGTGCCAGCACCCGGGGGGGGGATGGCTACACCTTC,CASTRGGDGYTF
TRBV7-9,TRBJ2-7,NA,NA,TGTGCCAGCAGCCCAAGGGGATCATCGGGGGAGCAGTACTTC,CASSPRGSSGEQYF
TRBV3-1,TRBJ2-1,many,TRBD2,TGTGCCAGCAGCCAAGATCCGACCGAAGGGAGGGTGGTATTCTTC,CASSQDPTEGRVVFF
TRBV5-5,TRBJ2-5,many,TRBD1,TGTGCCAGCAGCATCTCAGGGGGCCAAGAGACCCAGTACTTC,CASSISGGQETQYF
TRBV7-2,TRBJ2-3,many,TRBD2,TGTGCCAGCAGCTTTTTGGGGGGGAGGGATACGCAGTATTTT,CASSFLGGRDTQYF
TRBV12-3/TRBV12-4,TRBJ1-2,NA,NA,TGTGCCAGCAGTTTAGGCCCGCGTGGCTACACCTTC,CASSLGPRGYTF
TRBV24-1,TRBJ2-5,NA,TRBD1,TGTGCCACCAGTGCTCGGACAGGGGACCAAGAGACCCAGTACTTC,CATSARTGDQETQYF
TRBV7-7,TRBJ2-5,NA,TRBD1,TGTGCTAGCAGCCTGGACAGGAAAGAGACCCAGTACTTC,CASSLDRKETQYF
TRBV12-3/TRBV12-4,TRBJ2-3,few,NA,TGTGCCAGCAGTTTCGCTCCGGGGACAGATACGCAGTATTTT,CASSFAPGTDTQYF
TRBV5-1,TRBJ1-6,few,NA,TGCGCCAGCAGCTTGGACGACGATTCACCCCTCCACTTT,CASSLDDDSPLHF
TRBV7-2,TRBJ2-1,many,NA,TGTGCCAGCAGCTTAGGACCGGATTTGGTTTACAATGAGCAGTTCTTC,CASSLGPDLVYNEQFF
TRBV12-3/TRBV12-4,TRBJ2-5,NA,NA,TGTGCCAGCAGTTACGTAGGGGGGGGGCCTCCGGAGACCCAGTACTTC,CASSYVGGGPPETQYF
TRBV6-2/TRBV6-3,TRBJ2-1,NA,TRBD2,TGTGCCAGCAGTCGAAATAGCGGGGGGGTCAATGAGCAGTTCTTC,CASSRNSGGVNEQFF
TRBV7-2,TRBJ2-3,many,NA,TGTGCCAGCAGCTTAGCCGTCACAGATACGCAGTATTTT,CASSLAVTDTQYF
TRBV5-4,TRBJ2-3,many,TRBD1,TGTGCCAGCAGCGCACCGGGACAGAAAACAGATACGCAGTATTTT,CASSAPGQKTDTQYF
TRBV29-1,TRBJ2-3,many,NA,TGCAGCGATATTCAGACCCATCCCACGCAGTATTTT,CSDIQTHPTQYF
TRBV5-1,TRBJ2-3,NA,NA,TGCGCCAGCAGGCCACAGGGTTACACAGATACGCAGTATTTT,CASRPQGYTDTQYF
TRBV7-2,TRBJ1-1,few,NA,TGTGCCAGCAGCTATCCGGGGGCTTCTGAAGCTTTCTTT,CASSYPGASEAFF
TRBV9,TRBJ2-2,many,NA,TGTGCCACGACGAGGGGGGGCAACACCGGGGAGCTGTTTTTT,CATTRGGNTGELFF
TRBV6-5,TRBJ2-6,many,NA,TGTGCCAGCAGTTATTGGCCCATCACCTCTGGGGCCAACGTCCTGACTTTC,CASSYWPITSGANVLTF
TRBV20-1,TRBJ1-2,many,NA,TGCAGTGCCAGCCCTCCGGGGAACCCCACCTATGGCTACACCTTC,CSASPPGNPTYGYTF
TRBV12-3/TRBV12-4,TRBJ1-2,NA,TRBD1,TGTGCCAGCACTTGGACAGGGGTAAATGGCTACACCTTC,CASTWTGVNGYTF
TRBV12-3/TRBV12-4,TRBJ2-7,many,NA,TGTGCCAGCAGGGTTAAAGGGTCCCACGAGCAGTACTTC,CASRVKGSHEQYF
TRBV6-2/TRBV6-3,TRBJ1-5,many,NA,TGTGCCAGCAGGCCCGTGACAGCGGCCAATCAGCCCCAGCATTTT,CASRPVTAANQPQHF
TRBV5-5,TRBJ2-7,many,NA,TGTGCCAGCAGCGGGACACCGGTCTTGGGGGGACAGTACTTC,CASSGTPVLGGQYF
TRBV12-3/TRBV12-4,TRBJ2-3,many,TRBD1,TGTGCCAGCAGTTTAGACGGGACAGGGGTTACAGATACGCAGTATTTT,CASSLDGTGVTDTQYF
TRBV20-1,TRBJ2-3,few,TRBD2,TGCAGTGCTCCCACTAGCGGGGGGGCAGATACGCAGTATTTT,CSAPTSGGADTQYF
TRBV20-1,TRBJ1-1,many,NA,TGCAGTGCGAGAGCTGGGGTTGGTGGCACTGAAGCTTTCTTT,CSARAGVGGTEAFF
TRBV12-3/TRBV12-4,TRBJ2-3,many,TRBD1,TGTGCCAGCCAACAGGGGATAAGCACAGATACGCAGTATTTT,CASQQGISTDTQYF
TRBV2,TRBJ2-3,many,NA,TGTGCCAGCAGTCAGACAGGAGATACGCAGTATTTT,CASSQTGDTQYF
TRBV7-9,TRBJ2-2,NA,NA,TGTGCCAGCAGCTCGTTTCCCGGTACTACCACACCGGGGGAGCTGTTTTTT,CASSSFPGTTTPGELFF
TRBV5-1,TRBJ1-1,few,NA,TGCGCCAGCAGCTTGGGTAACGCAGGGCCCACTGAAGCTTTCTTT,CASSLGNAGPTEAFF